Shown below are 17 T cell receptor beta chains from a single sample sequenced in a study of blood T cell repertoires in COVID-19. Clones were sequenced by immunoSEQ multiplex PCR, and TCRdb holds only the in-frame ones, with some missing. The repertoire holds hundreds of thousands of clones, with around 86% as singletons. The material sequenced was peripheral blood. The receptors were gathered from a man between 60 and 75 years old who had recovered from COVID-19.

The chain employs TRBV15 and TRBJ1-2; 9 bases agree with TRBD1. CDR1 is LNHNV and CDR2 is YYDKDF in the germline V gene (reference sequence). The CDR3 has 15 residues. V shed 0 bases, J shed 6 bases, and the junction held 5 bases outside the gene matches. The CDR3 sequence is CATSRDRGTGNGYTF. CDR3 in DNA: TGTGCCACCAGCAGAGATAGGGGGACAGGGAATGGCTACACCTTC.

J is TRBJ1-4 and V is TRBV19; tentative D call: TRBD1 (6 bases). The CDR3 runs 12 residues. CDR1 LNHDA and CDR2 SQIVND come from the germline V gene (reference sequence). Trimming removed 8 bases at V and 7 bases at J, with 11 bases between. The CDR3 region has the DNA TGTGCCAGTTACAGGGTTACTGAAAAACTGTTTTTT. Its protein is CASYRVTEKLFF.

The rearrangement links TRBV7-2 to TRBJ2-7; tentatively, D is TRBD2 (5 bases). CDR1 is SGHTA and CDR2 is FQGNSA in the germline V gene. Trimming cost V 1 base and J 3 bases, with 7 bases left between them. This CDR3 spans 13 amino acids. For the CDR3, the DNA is TGTGCCAGCAGCTTAGAGGCGGGCTACGAGCAGTACTTC. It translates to CASSLEAGYEQYF. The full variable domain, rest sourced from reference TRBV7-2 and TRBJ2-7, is GAGVSQSPSNKVTEKGKDVELRCDPISGHTALYWYRQSLGQGLEFLIYFQGNSAPDKSGLPSDRFSAERTGGSVSTLTIQRTQQEDSAVYLCASSLEAGYEQYFGPGTRLTVT.

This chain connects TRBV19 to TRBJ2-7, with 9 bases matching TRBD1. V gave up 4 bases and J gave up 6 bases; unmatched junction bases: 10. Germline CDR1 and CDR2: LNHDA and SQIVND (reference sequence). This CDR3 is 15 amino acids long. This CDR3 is CASSTAGTGWIEQYF. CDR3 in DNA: TGTGCCAGTAGTACCGCCGGGACAGGGTGGATCGAGCAGTACTTC.

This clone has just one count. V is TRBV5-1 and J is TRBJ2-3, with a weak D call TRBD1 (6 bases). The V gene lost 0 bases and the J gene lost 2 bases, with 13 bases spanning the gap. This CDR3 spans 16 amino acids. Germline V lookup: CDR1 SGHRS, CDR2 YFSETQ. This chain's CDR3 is CASSLAGTPSTDTQYF. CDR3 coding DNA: TGCGCCAGCAGCTTGGCCGGGACACCTTCCACAGATACGCAGTATTTT.

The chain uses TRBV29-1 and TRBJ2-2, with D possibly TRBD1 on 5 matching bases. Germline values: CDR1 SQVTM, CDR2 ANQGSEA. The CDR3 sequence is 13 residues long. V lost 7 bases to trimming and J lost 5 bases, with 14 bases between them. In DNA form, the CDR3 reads TGCAGCGCTTACAAAGGGGATACCGGGGAGCTGTTTTTT. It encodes CSAYKGDTGELFF.

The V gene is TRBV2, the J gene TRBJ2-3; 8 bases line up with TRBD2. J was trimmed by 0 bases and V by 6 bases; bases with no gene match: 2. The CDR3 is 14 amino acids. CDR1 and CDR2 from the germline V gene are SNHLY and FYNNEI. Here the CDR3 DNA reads TGTGCCAGCAGCGGGGGGGGCAGCACAGATACGCAGTATTTT. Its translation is CASSGGGSTDTQYF.

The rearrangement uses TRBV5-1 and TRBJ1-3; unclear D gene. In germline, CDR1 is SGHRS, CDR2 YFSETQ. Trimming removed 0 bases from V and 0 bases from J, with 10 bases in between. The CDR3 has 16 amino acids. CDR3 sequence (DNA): TGCGCCAGCAGCTTGGGGCAGGATATCTCTGGAAACACCATATATTTT. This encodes CASSLGQDISGNTIYF.

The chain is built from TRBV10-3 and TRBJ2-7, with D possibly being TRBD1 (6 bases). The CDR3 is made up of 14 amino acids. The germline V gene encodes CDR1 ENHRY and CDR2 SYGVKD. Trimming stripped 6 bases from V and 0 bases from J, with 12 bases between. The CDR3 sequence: CAIRPGHVSYEQYF. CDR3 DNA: TGTGCCATCAGGCCGGGACACGTCTCCTACGAGCAGTACTTC.

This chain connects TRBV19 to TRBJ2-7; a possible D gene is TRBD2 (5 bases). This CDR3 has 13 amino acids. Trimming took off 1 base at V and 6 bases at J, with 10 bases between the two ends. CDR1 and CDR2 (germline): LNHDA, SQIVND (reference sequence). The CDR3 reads CASSIVEGSEQYF. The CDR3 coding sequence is TGTGCCAGTAGTATAGTTGAGGGATCCGAGCAGTACTTC.

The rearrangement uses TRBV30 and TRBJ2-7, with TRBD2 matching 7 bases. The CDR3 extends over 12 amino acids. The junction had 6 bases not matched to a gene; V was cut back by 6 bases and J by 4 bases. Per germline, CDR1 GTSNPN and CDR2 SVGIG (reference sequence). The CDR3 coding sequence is TGTGCCTGCTGGGGGGGTTCTTACGAGCAGTACTTC. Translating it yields CACWGGSYEQYF.

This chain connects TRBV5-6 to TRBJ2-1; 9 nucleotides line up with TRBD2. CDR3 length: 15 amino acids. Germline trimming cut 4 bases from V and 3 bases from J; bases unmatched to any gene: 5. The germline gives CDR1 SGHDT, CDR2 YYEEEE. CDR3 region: CASSRGRANYNEQFF. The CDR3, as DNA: TGTGCCAGCAGCCGCGGGAGGGCTAACTACAATGAGCAGTTCTTC.

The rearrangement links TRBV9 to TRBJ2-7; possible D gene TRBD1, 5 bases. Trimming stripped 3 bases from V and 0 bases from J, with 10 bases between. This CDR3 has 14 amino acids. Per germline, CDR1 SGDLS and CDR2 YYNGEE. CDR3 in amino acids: CASSARQNSYEQYF. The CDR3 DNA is TGTGCCAGCAGCGCTCGACAGAACTCCTACGAGCAGTACTTC.

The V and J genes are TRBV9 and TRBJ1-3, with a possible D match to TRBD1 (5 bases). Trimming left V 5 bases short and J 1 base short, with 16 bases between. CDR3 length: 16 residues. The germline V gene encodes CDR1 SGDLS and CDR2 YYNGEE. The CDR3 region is CASRAGGVSSGNTIYF. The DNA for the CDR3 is TGTGCCAGCAGAGCGGGGGGGGTTTCTTCTGGAAACACCATATATTTT. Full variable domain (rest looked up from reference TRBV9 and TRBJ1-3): DSGVTQTPKHLITATGQRVTLRCSPRSGDLSVYWYQQSLDQGLQFLIQYYNGEERAKGNILERFSAQQFPDLHSELNLSSLELGDSALYFCASRAGGVSSGNTIYFGEGSWLTVV.

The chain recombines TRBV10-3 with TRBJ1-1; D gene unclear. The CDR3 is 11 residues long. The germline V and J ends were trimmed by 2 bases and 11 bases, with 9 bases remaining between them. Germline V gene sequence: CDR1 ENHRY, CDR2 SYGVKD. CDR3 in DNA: TGTGCCATCAGTGAGATCGGGGTGGCTTTCTTT. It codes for CAISEIGVAFF.

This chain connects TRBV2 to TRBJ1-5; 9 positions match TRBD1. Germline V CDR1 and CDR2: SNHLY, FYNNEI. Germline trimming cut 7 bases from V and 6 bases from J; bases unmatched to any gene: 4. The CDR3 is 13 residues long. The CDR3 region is CASTGTGSQPQHF. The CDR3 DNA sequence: TGTGCCAGCACTGGGACAGGGAGTCAGCCCCAGCATTTT.

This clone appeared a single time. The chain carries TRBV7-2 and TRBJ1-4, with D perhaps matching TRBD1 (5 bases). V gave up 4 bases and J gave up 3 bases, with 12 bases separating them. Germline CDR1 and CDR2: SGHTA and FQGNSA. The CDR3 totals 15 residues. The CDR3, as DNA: TGTGCCAGCAGCTCACAGGTTCTGGCTAATGAAAAACTGTTTTTT. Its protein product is CASSSQVLANEKLFF.